This TCR beta chain was profiled in a study of blood T cell repertoires in COVID-19. Overall study context: Some COVID-19 samples were acute and others convalescent; all came from the United States, Italy and Spain. PBMCs, B-cell-depleted T cells, or T cells were the source of the cDNA or gDNA that made up the material.

The CDR3 is made up of 14 amino acids. CDR1 is LNHDA, CDR2 SQIVND, per germline (reference sequence). With V trimmed by 6 bases and J by 5 bases, 3 bases remained unmatched. Data came from immunoSEQ multiplex PCR; TCRdb stores just in-frame clones and leaves some out. The sample lists tens of thousands of clones; around 79% were seen once. Sequencing was done on a sample of peripheral blood. This chain uses TRBV19 with TRBJ2-3, with 12 bases that match TRBD2. The TCR originated in a man between 60 and 75 years old with active or convalescent COVID-19. The CDR3: CASRRLAGEDTQYF. The CDR3 nucleotides are TGTGCCAGTAGAAGACTAGCGGGGGAAGATACGCAGTATTTT.